Listed below are T cell receptor beta chains from one sample, sequenced in a study of T cell responses to AZD1222 COVID-19 vaccine. Using immunoSEQ multiplex PCR, the repertoire was profiled, and TCRdb retains in-frame clones only, with some absent. The data show hundreds of thousands of clones, about 94% seen once. The material sequenced was peripheral blood, taken 28 days after the second AZD1222 dose. The source is an adult who received the AZD1222 COVID-19 vaccine. Both conserved end residues are part of each CDR3. The order of the fields is D gene, V gene, clone size, J gene, CDR3 DNA, CDR3 protein. The D gene is left open where the match is weak. Some rows have no size entry. The others give once, few or many, or a class for an expanded clone.

-	TRBV24-1	few	TRBJ1-1	TGTGCCACTCAGGGGACTTACAACACTGAAGCTTTCTTT	CATQGTYNTEAFF
-	TRBV19	-	TRBJ1-2	TGTGCCAGTAGTATAGAATCCTGCTACACCTTC	CASSIESCYTF
TRBD1	TRBV9	-	TRBJ2-7	TGTGCCAGCAGCCCGTTCCAGACAGGGGAGGTGGAGCAGTACTTC	CASSPFQTGEVEQYF
-	TRBV18	-	TRBJ1-1	TGTGCCAGCTCACCAACACAGGGTGGGACTGAAGCTTTCTTT	CASSPTQGGTEAFF
TRBD1	TRBV27	-	TRBJ2-3	TGTGCCAGCAGTCACAGGGGGCAGAGCACAGATACGCAGTATTTT	CASSHRGQSTDTQYF
-	TRBV5-1	-	TRBJ1-3	TGCGCCAGCAGTCAGAACGCCGGGCCTTCTGGAAACACCATATATTTT	CASSQNAGPSGNTIYF
TRBD2	TRBV28	-	TRBJ2-3	TGTGCCAGCACTACGATAGCGGGGCCCACAGATACGCAGTATTTT	CASTTIAGPTDTQYF
TRBD2	TRBV4-3	-	TRBJ2-7	TGCGCCAGCAGCCAAGATATAGGGCTAGCGGGGTCCTACGAGCAGTACTTC	CASSQDIGLAGSYEQYF
TRBD1	TRBV5-1	few	TRBJ1-1	TGCGCCAGCAGCTGGACAGGGGCCGCGAGGAACACTGAAGCTTTCTTT	CASSWTGAARNTEAFF
TRBD1	TRBV7-2	-	TRBJ1-1	TGTGCCAGCAGCTCAGGACAGGGTAGGATCACTGAAGCTTTCTTT	CASSSGQGRITEAFF
-	TRBV12-3/TRBV12-4	-	TRBJ1-2	TGTGCCAGCAGTTTCCTAGGGGGAAGCGGCTACACCTTC	CASSFLGGSGYTF
TRBD1	TRBV10-3	-	TRBJ1-2	TGTGCCATAGAGGGCCAGGGGGATGGCTACACCTTC	CAIEGQGDGYTF
TRBD2	TRBV4-1	-	TRBJ2-7	TGCGCCAGCAGCCAAGGAGGCGGGAGGGGTGTCTACGAGCAGTACTTC	CASSQGGGRGVYEQYF
TRBD2	TRBV3-1/TRBV3-2	-	TRBJ2-3	TGTGCCAGCAGTTATCTAGCGGGAGTAAGTACAGATACGCAGTATTTT	CASSYLAGVSTDTQYF
-	TRBV4-3	-	TRBJ2-1	TGCGCCAGCAGTCAGCAGGGACTTCGAGACAATGAGCAGTTCTTC	CASSQQGLRDNEQFF
TRBD1	TRBV9	-	TRBJ1-2	TGTGCCAGCAGCGCTATTGGACAGGGTTCCGCCGGCTACACCTTC	CASSAIGQGSAGYTF
TRBD2	TRBV6-5	-	TRBJ2-1	TGTGCCAGCAGTTCAAGCGGGGGCTCCTACAATGAGCAGTTCTTC	CASSSSGGSYNEQFF
TRBD1	TRBV4-2	-	TRBJ2-1	TGTGCCAGCAGCCCACAGGGGGCTAGCGGCAAGGATGAGCAGTTCTTC	CASSPQGASGKDEQFF
-	TRBV3-1/TRBV3-2	-	TRBJ2-2	TGTGCCAGCAGCCAAGGAGGGGCTGGGAGCGGGGAGCTGTTTTTT	CASSQGGAGSGELFF
TRBD1	TRBV19	-	TRBJ1-6	TGTGCCAGTAGCGGACAGGGGGATTCACCCCTCCACTTT	CASSGQGDSPLHF
-	TRBV4-1	-	TRBJ1-2	TGCGCCAGCAGCCAGGCCCCCTCTGGGGAAGGTAACTATGGCTACACCTTC	CASSQAPSGEGNYGYTF
-	TRBV29-1	-	TRBJ1-2	TGCAGCGTTGATTTTGGGGGGGCGCTTGGCTACACCTTC	CSVDFGGALGYTF
-	TRBV7-2	-	TRBJ2-1	TGTGCCAGCAGGATATTCGCGAACAATGAGCAGTTCTTC	CASRIFANNEQFF
-	TRBV7-9	once	TRBJ1-2	TGTGCCAGCAGCCCGGGACAACCCGGCTACACCTTC	CASSPGQPGYTF
TRBD1	TRBV5-1	-	TRBJ1-1	TGCGCCAGCAGCCTCTCCGGGACAGGGAACACTGAAGCTTTCTTT	CASSLSGTGNTEAFF
-	TRBV12-3/TRBV12-4	-	TRBJ2-6	TGTGCCAGCAGCTTCGACGGGGCCAACGTCCTGACTTTC	CASSFDGANVLTF
TRBD1	TRBV2	-	TRBJ1-5	TGTGCCAGCAGCGACAGGGATCAGCCCCAGCATTTT	CASSDRDQPQHF
-	TRBV6-5	-	TRBJ2-7	TGTGCCAGCAGTTACTCGAAACTAGCTAACTACGAGCAGTACTTC	CASSYSKLANYEQYF
-	TRBV7-9	-	TRBJ1-4	TGTGCCAGCAGCTCGTCCGGACCTGAAAAACTGTTTTTT	CASSSSGPEKLFF
-	TRBV6-5	-	TRBJ1-1	TGTGCCAGCAGTTTGGGAGGGGGCACTGAAGCTTTCTTT	CASSLGGGTEAFF
-	TRBV18	-	TRBJ2-3	TGTGCCAGCTCACCCTCCAGGGCCCCAGATACGCAGTATTTT	CASSPSRAPDTQYF
-	TRBV7-3	-	TRBJ2-7	TGTGCCAGCAGTTTGGGACAAGATATACGAGTGGGGGTTAAGCAGTACTTC	CASSLGQDIRVGVKQYF
-	TRBV28	-	TRBJ2-7	TGTGCCAGCAGCCACTTGACAAGCTCCTACGAGCAGTACTTC	CASSHLTSSYEQYF
-	TRBV6-5	-	TRBJ2-5	TGTGCCAGCAGGGGTTGGGGAAGCGCAGAGACCCAGTACTTC	CASRGWGSAETQYF
-	TRBV28	-	TRBJ1-1	TGTGCCAGCAGCCGGTCGGCAGGGCGAGCTGAAGCTTTCTTT	CASSRSAGRAEAFF
-	TRBV20-1	-	TRBJ2-3	TGCAGTGCTAGTGGGAAGGGTAGCACAGATACGCAGTATTTT	CSASGKGSTDTQYF
TRBD1	TRBV4-2	-	TRBJ1-5	TGTGCCAGCAGCCAAGAAGGGACCAGGGGGAATCAGCCCCAGCATTTT	CASSQEGTRGNQPQHF
-	TRBV19	once	TRBJ1-2	TGTGCCAGTAGTATCGGGGTGGGGAGAGCTAACTATGGCTACACCTTC	CASSIGVGRANYGYTF
-	TRBV11-2	-	TRBJ2-1	TGTGCCAGCAGCAGATCCCTTCAGGGGACCGGATACAATGAGCAGTTCTTC	CASSRSLQGTGYNEQFF
-	TRBV28	-	TRBJ1-5	TGTGCCAGCAGCCCTAGGACGTTCAATCAGCCCCAGCATTTT	CASSPRTFNQPQHF
-	TRBV28	-	TRBJ1-2	TGTGCCAGCAGTTTATTTACAGCCTTTGACTATGGCTACACCTTC	CASSLFTAFDYGYTF
-	TRBV11-3	-	TRBJ2-5	TGTGCCAGCAGTCCACATCGAGGGGAGACCCAGTACTTC	CASSPHRGETQYF
-	TRBV27	-	TRBJ2-7	TGTGCCAGCAGTTTATCACGTTCTTCTACCTACGAGCAGTACTTC	CASSLSRSSTYEQYF
-	TRBV3-1/TRBV3-2	-	TRBJ1-5	TGTGCCAGCAGCCCCGAGGGAAGCAATCAGCCCCAGCATTTT	CASSPEGSNQPQHF
-	TRBV29-1	-	TRBJ2-7	TGCAGCGTTGAGCAGGGGATCTCCTACGAGCAGTACTTC	CSVEQGISYEQYF
TRBD1	TRBV6-5	-	TRBJ2-2	TGTGCCAGCAGTTATGGGACAGGGAACACCGGGGAGCTGTTTTTT	CASSYGTGNTGELFF
-	TRBV19	-	TRBJ2-2	TGTGCCAGTAGTATAGGGCAGGGGAACACCGGGGAGCTGTTTTTT	CASSIGQGNTGELFF
TRBD1	TRBV27	-	TRBJ1-3	TGTGCCAGCAAACCCGGGACAGGGACTTTTGGCTCCGGAAACACCATATATTTT	CASKPGTGTFGSGNTIYF
TRBD1	TRBV28	-	TRBJ1-2	TGTGCCAGCAGGCGAACCGGGACAGGGTCGGATGGCTACACCTTC	CASRRTGTGSDGYTF
-	TRBV7-6	-	TRBJ1-6	TGTGCCAGCAGCTTGGGTGATTCCCCCCTCCACTTT	CASSLGDSPLHF
-	TRBV7-8	-	TRBJ2-5	TGTGCCAGCAGACCAGGACGAGGGGGGAGACAAGAGACCCAGTACTTC	CASRPGRGGRQETQYF
-	TRBV2	-	TRBJ1-6	TGTGCCAGCAGGGACCGGGACCGATCCTATAATTCACCCCTCCACTTT	CASRDRDRSYNSPLHF
TRBD2	TRBV7-9	-	TRBJ2-1	TGTGCCAGCAGCCGGGAACTTCAAGCGGGAAGTTTAGGAGATCAGTTCTTC	CASSRELQAGSLGDQFF
-	TRBV2	-	TRBJ2-2	TGTGCCAGCAGTGACATCCTCTCGAGCGGGGAGCTGTTTTTT	CASSDILSSGELFF
TRBD1	TRBV2	once	TRBJ2-1	TGTGCCAGCAACCAACCGGGACAGGGGTCGAATGAGCAGTTCTTC	CASNQPGQGSNEQFF
TRBD1	TRBV2	-	TRBJ1-5	TGTGCCAGCAGTACAGGGGGCGCGTCTTTTCAGCCCCAGCATTTT	CASSTGGASFQPQHF
-	TRBV7-9	-	TRBJ1-4	TGTGCCAGCAGCATTAATGAAAAACTGTTTTTT	CASSINEKLFF
-	TRBV3-1/TRBV3-2	-	TRBJ2-1	TGTGCCAGCAGCCAAGACAGGACCAGCTCCTACAATGAGCAGTTCTTC	CASSQDRTSSYNEQFF
-	TRBV28	-	TRBJ1-6	TGTGCCAGCACCAAGGCCCGAACCAGCCGAAATTCACCCCTCCACTTT	CASTKARTSRNSPLHF
TRBD2	TRBV5-6	-	TRBJ2-1	TGTGCCAGCAGCCCAAAAGGACTAGCGGGCCCAAAAGATGAGCAGTTCTTC	CASSPKGLAGPKDEQFF